Shown below are 6 T cell receptor beta chains from a single sample sequenced in a study of T cells in Graves' hyperthyroidism and ophthalmopathy. The TCR beta CDR3 regions underwent amplification using RNA transcripts as the source. HTBI primers were the set used in a first-round RT-PCR of the TCR CDR3. One entry per CDR3 protein, called by TCRdb with MiXCR from the multiplex PCR reads. The table has more than 450,000 distinct CDR3 sequences, roughly 21% seen once; the top ten hold approximately 48%. The specimen sequenced was blood. The receptors originated from a man aged 40-55 years with Graves' ophthalmopathy.

For this clonotype: An end of the junction differs from the germline gene, which may be a read error. V usage is TRBV7-9 and J usage is TRBJ2-2, with D possibly TRBD2 on 5 matching bases. Germline CDR1 is SEHNR and CDR2 is FQNEAQ (reference sequence). There are 14 residues in the CDR3. The chain's CDR3 is CASSQDSNTVELFF. CDR3 in DNA: TGTGCCAGCAGCCAGGACTCGAACACCGTGGAGCTGTTTTTT.

The V gene is TRBV7-8, the J gene TRBJ2-4; D ambiguous. CDR1 is SGHVS, CDR2 FQNEAQ, per germline. The CDR3 contains 14 residues. V was cut by 2 bases and J by 4 bases, with 9 bases left in between. CDR3 protein: CASSLNLLKNIQYF. CDR3 nucleotides: TGTGCCAGCAGCTTAAATCTATTAAAAAACATTCAGTACTTC.

This clonotype was recorded a few times. The chain uses TRBV7-2 and TRBJ2-7; D possibly corresponds to TRBD1 (6 bases). CDR3 length: 14 residues. The germline gives CDR1 SGHTA, CDR2 FQGNSA. V was cut by 2 bases and J by 4 bases, with 12 bases left in between. The CDR3 region is CASSLNMGAYEQYF. DNA for the CDR3: TGTGCCAGCAGCTTAAATATGGGGGCTTACGAGCAGTACTTC.

This clonotype was counted ten times or more. V gene TRBV3-1 combines with J gene TRBJ2-7; TRBD2 aligns across 12 bases. This CDR3 comprises 16 residues. Germline values: CDR1 LGHDT, CDR2 YNNKEL (reference sequence). Trimming took 2 bases from V and 7 from J; bases not matched to a gene: 9. The CDR3 here is CASSQRLAGGPGEQYF. The CDR3 DNA reads TGTGCCAGCAGCCAACGTCTAGCGGGAGGGCCAGGAGAGCAGTACTTC.

This rearrangement joins TRBV20-1 to TRBJ2-7, with D perhaps matching TRBD1 (6 bases). CDR1 DFQATT and CDR2 SNEGSKA come from the germline V gene (reference sequence). CDR3 length: 13 amino acids. Trimming removed 5 bases from V and 2 bases from J, with 13 bases in between. CDR3 region: CSAHRDNTYEQYF. The DNA for the CDR3 is TGCAGTGCTCACCGGGACAACACCTACGAGCAGTACTTC.

J is TRBJ2-7 and V is TRBV6-6; TRBD1 matches at 9 bases. V gave up 0 bases and J gave up 6 bases; unmatched junction bases: 6. Germline loops: CDR1 MNHNY, CDR2 SVGAGI (reference sequence). This CDR3 has 15 residues. CDR3 in amino acids: CASSYSGQGTGEQYF. CDR3 DNA: TGTGCCAGCAGTTACTCGGGACAGGGCACCGGCGAGCAGTACTTC.